The rows below give T cell receptor beta chains drawn from one sample of a study of long-term antiretroviral therapy in people with HIV. The repertoire was sequenced with immunoSEQ multiplex PCR; TCRdb's copy has only in-frame clones and lacks some. Here the sample spans tens of thousands of clones, 82% being singletons. The sample was unsorted PBMCs, taken 0.3 years after starting antiretroviral therapy. The origin of the receptors is a man younger than 35 with HIV. The CDR3 runs from the conserved cysteine through the conserved F or W. D genes are given only for firm matches. Clone sizes are given selectively: once, few, many, or a class where the clone is expanded.

abundance: few; v_gene: TRBV10-1; j_gene: TRBJ2-7; d_gene: .; CDR3aa: CASSGDLYEQYF; CDR3nt: TGCGCCAGCTCCGGGGACTTATACGAGCAGTACTTC
abundance: .; v_gene: TRBV19; j_gene: TRBJ1-1; d_gene: .; CDR3aa: CASNQGQNTEAFF; CDR3nt: TGTGCCAGTAACCAGGGTCAGAACACTGAAGCTTTCTTT
abundance: .; v_gene: TRBV6-1; j_gene: TRBJ1-2; d_gene: .; CDR3aa: CASSPWGQGYGYTF; CDR3nt: TGTGCCAGCAGCCCCTGGGGGCAGGGCTATGGCTACACCTTC
abundance: .; v_gene: TRBV5-5; j_gene: TRBJ1-4; d_gene: TRBD1; CDR3aa: CASSSAGTGNEKLFF; CDR3nt: TGTGCCAGCAGCTCAGCCGGGACAGGGAACGAAAAACTGTTTTTT
abundance: .; v_gene: TRBV7-3; j_gene: TRBJ1-1; d_gene: .; CDR3aa: CASSLGRANTEAFF; CDR3nt: TGTGCCAGCAGCTTAGGTAGGGCGAACACTGAAGCTTTCTTT
abundance: .; v_gene: TRBV6-6; j_gene: TRBJ2-5; d_gene: TRBD2; CDR3aa: CASSYSGGAGETQYF; CDR3nt: TGTGCCAGCAGTTATAGCGGGGGGGCCGGAGAGACCCAGTACTTC
abundance: .; v_gene: TRBV30; j_gene: TRBJ1-5; d_gene: TRBD1; CDR3aa: CAWSPTGGLYSNQPQHF; CDR3nt: TGTGCCTGGAGTCCGACAGGGGGCCTTTATAGCAATCAGCCCCAGCATTTT
abundance: .; v_gene: TRBV2; j_gene: TRBJ2-3; d_gene: .; CDR3aa: CASGRKAQYF; CDR3nt: TGTGCCAGCGGGAGAAAGGCGCAGTATTTT
abundance: .; v_gene: TRBV19; j_gene: TRBJ2-7; d_gene: .; CDR3aa: CASSAVDYAYEQYF; CDR3nt: TGTGCCAGTAGCGCCGTGGACTACGCCTACGAGCAGTACTTC
abundance: .; v_gene: TRBV27; j_gene: TRBJ2-1; d_gene: .; CDR3aa: CASSPRWGGGPLGQFF; CDR3nt: TGTGCCAGCAGCCCCCGGTGGGGCGGGGGCCCCCTGGGGCAGTTCTTC
abundance: few; v_gene: TRBV27; j_gene: TRBJ1-6; d_gene: .; CDR3aa: CASSLRTGINSPLHF; CDR3nt: TGTGCCAGCAGTTTACGGACGGGCATTAATTCACCCCTCCACTTT
abundance: .; v_gene: TRBV4-1; j_gene: TRBJ2-7; d_gene: .; CDR3aa: CASSQGSRRTYEQYF; CDR3nt: TGCGCCAGCAGCCAAGGTAGCAGGAGGACCTACGAGCAGTACTTC
abundance: .; v_gene: TRBV18; j_gene: TRBJ2-7; d_gene: TRBD1; CDR3aa: CASSPETGTYEQYF; CDR3nt: TGTGCCAGCTCACCCGAGACAGGGACCTACGAGCAGTACTTC
abundance: .; v_gene: TRBV5-4; j_gene: TRBJ2-7; d_gene: .; CDR3aa: CASRSGNSYEQYF; CDR3nt: TGTGCCAGCAGATCCGGGAACTCCTACGAGCAGTACTTC
abundance: .; v_gene: TRBV27; j_gene: TRBJ1-1; d_gene: .; CDR3aa: CASRDGTNTEAFF; CDR3nt: TGTGCCAGCAGGGACGGGACGAACACTGAAGCTTTCTTT
abundance: few; v_gene: TRBV7-3; j_gene: TRBJ2-1; d_gene: .; CDR3aa: CASSPRGSGVDEQFF; CDR3nt: TGTGCCAGCAGCCCTCGGGGTTCCGGAGTGGATGAGCAGTTCTTC
abundance: .; v_gene: TRBV9; j_gene: TRBJ2-1; d_gene: .; CDR3aa: CASSPHRASYNEQFF; CDR3nt: TGTGCCAGCAGCCCTCATCGGGCTTCCTACAATGAGCAGTTCTTC
abundance: .; v_gene: TRBV29-1; j_gene: TRBJ2-7; d_gene: .; CDR3aa: CSVPMGRGSYEQYF; CDR3nt: TGCAGCGTTCCAATGGGCAGGGGCTCCTACGAGCAGTACTTC
abundance: .; v_gene: TRBV7-2; j_gene: TRBJ1-2; d_gene: .; CDR3aa: CASSLGGLRDYGYTF; CDR3nt: TGTGCCAGCAGCTTAGGGGGGCTTAGGGACTATGGCTACACCTTC
abundance: .; v_gene: TRBV6-5; j_gene: TRBJ1-2; d_gene: .; CDR3aa: CASSLKGIYGYTF; CDR3nt: TGTGCCAGCAGTTTAAAAGGGATCTATGGCTACACCTTC
abundance: .; v_gene: TRBV4-2; j_gene: TRBJ2-7; d_gene: TRBD2; CDR3aa: CASSQEEGTSATYEQYF; CDR3nt: TGTGCCAGCAGCCAAGAAGAGGGAACTAGCGCTACCTACGAGCAGTACTTC
abundance: .; v_gene: TRBV4-1; j_gene: TRBJ1-4; d_gene: .; CDR3aa: CASSHSTGREKLFF; CDR3nt: TGCGCCAGCAGCCACTCGACAGGACGGGAAAAACTGTTTTTT
abundance: .; v_gene: TRBV9; j_gene: TRBJ2-3; d_gene: TRBD2; CDR3aa: CASSVGLSGGDTDTQYF; CDR3nt: TGTGCCAGCAGCGTAGGATTAAGCGGGGGCGACACAGATACGCAGTATTTT
abundance: .; v_gene: TRBV28; j_gene: TRBJ2-6; d_gene: TRBD1; CDR3aa: CATHRDSPSGANVLTF; CDR3nt: TGTGCCACCCACCGGGACAGTCCCTCTGGGGCCAACGTCCTGACTTTC
abundance: .; v_gene: TRBV27; j_gene: TRBJ2-5; d_gene: .; CDR3aa: CASSLFSTPGPQETQYF; CDR3nt: TGTGCCAGCAGTTTATTTAGTACTCCCGGCCCACAAGAGACCCAGTACTTC
abundance: .; v_gene: TRBV4-2; j_gene: TRBJ1-6; d_gene: TRBD1; CDR3aa: CASSPGTGVTLWNSPLHF; CDR3nt: TGTGCCAGCAGCCCCGGGACAGGGGTCACCCTATGGAATTCACCCCTCCACTTT
abundance: .; v_gene: TRBV18; j_gene: TRBJ2-2; d_gene: .; CDR3aa: CASSPGRGNTGELFF; CDR3nt: TGTGCCAGCTCACCAGGCAGGGGAAACACCGGGGAGCTGTTTTTT
abundance: .; v_gene: TRBV11-2; j_gene: TRBJ2-3; d_gene: TRBD2; CDR3aa: CASSLEAGGASSTDTQYF; CDR3nt: TGTGCCAGCAGCTTAGAAGCGGGAGGCGCCTCTAGCACAGATACGCAGTATTTT
abundance: .; v_gene: TRBV5-8; j_gene: TRBJ2-3; d_gene: .; CDR3aa: CASSLVSSTDTQYF; CDR3nt: TGTGCCAGCAGCTTGGTCTCTAGCACAGATACGCAGTATTTT
abundance: .; v_gene: TRBV6-4; j_gene: TRBJ2-1; d_gene: .; CDR3aa: CASSESTGYNEQFF; CDR3nt: TGTGCCAGCAGTGAATCGACCGGTTACAATGAGCAGTTCTTC
abundance: medium-sized; v_gene: TRBV4-1; j_gene: TRBJ2-1; d_gene: TRBD2; CDR3aa: CASSQISGGQFYNEQFF; CDR3nt: TGCGCCAGCAGCCAGATTAGCGGGGGGCAATTCTACAATGAGCAGTTCTTC
abundance: few; v_gene: TRBV4-1; j_gene: TRBJ2-7; d_gene: .; CDR3aa: CASSLPGSAYEQYF; CDR3nt: TGCGCCAGCAGCCTACCCGGTAGCGCCTACGAGCAGTACTTC
abundance: .; v_gene: TRBV28; j_gene: TRBJ1-1; d_gene: .; CDR3aa: CASSLGTGFSTEAFF; CDR3nt: TGTGCCAGCAGTTTGGGTACAGGGTTTAGCACTGAAGCTTTCTTT
abundance: .; v_gene: TRBV30; j_gene: TRBJ1-1; d_gene: .; CDR3aa: CAWKWGEDTEAFF; CDR3nt: TGTGCCTGGAAGTGGGGGGAGGACACTGAAGCTTTCTTT
abundance: .; v_gene: TRBV6-4; j_gene: TRBJ1-2; d_gene: .; CDR3aa: CASSAAGDRSYTF; CDR3nt: TGTGCCAGCAGTGCAGCAGGGGATAGAAGCTACACCTTC
abundance: once; v_gene: TRBV13; j_gene: TRBJ1-3; d_gene: .; CDR3aa: CASSRQPYSGNTIYF; CDR3nt: TGTGCCAGCAGCCGACAGCCGTACTCTGGAAACACCATATATTTT
abundance: once; v_gene: TRBV28; j_gene: TRBJ2-1; d_gene: .; CDR3aa: CASSQRGLLYYNEQFF; CDR3nt: TGTGCCAGCAGTCAAAGGGGACTGCTATACTACAATGAGCAGTTCTTC
abundance: .; v_gene: TRBV20-1; j_gene: TRBJ2-5; d_gene: .; CDR3aa: CSAGETQYF; CDR3nt: TGCAGTGCTGGAGAGACCCAGTACTTC
abundance: .; v_gene: TRBV30; j_gene: TRBJ2-7; d_gene: TRBD1; CDR3aa: CAWSPGGNLQYF; CDR3nt: TGTGCCTGGAGTCCAGGGGGAAACCTGCAGTACTTC
abundance: once; v_gene: TRBV7-9; j_gene: TRBJ2-4; d_gene: .; CDR3aa: CASSPRVDTRNIQYF; CDR3nt: TGTGCCAGCAGCCCTAGGGTGGACACCCGAAACATTCAGTACTTC
abundance: .; v_gene: TRBV29-1; j_gene: TRBJ2-7; d_gene: .; CDR3aa: CSVVSGDYEQYF; CDR3nt: TGCAGCGTTGTATCGGGGGACTACGAGCAGTACTTC
abundance: once; v_gene: TRBV5-1; j_gene: TRBJ2-7; d_gene: TRBD1; CDR3aa: CASSFNTGTGNYEQYF; CDR3nt: TGCGCCAGCAGCTTCAATACCGGGACAGGGAACTACGAGCAGTACTTC
abundance: once; v_gene: TRBV6-1; j_gene: TRBJ1-4; d_gene: .; CDR3aa: CASSEWNAGNEKLFF; CDR3nt: TGTGCCAGCAGTGAGTGGAACGCGGGTAATGAAAAACTGTTTTTT
abundance: .; v_gene: TRBV7-2; j_gene: TRBJ2-3; d_gene: .; CDR3aa: CASSLEGTDTQYF; CDR3nt: TGTGCCAGCAGCTTAGAGGGCACAGATACGCAGTATTTT
abundance: .; v_gene: TRBV30; j_gene: TRBJ1-1; d_gene: .; CDR3aa: CAWLFRRETAEAFF; CDR3nt: TGTGCCTGGCTTTTCCGCAGGGAAACGGCTGAAGCTTTCTTT